This TCR beta chain came from a study of cytomegalovirus exposure and HLA in healthy donors. Germline CDR1 SEHNR, CDR2 FQNEAQ (reference sequence). The ends lost 6 bases at V and 3 bases at J; junction bases unmatched: 7. The CDR3 has 14 amino acids. This clone showed up just once. Vbeta (60) and Jbeta (13) primers were used in the PCR. Data came from immunoSEQ multiplex PCR; TCRdb stores just in-frame clones and leaves some out. The repertoire consists of about 130,000 clones, with roughly 85% occurring once and the leading ten covering approximately 3.6%. The V call is TRBV7-9, the J call TRBJ2-7, with 8 bases identical to TRBD1. The source is a woman aged 40 to 49 in good health and CMV-seropositive. Sequencing used PBMCs. The CDR3 DNA follows: TGTGCCAGCAGTTCGGGACAGGTTCTCTACGAGCAGTACTTC. This translates into CASSSGQVLYEQYF.